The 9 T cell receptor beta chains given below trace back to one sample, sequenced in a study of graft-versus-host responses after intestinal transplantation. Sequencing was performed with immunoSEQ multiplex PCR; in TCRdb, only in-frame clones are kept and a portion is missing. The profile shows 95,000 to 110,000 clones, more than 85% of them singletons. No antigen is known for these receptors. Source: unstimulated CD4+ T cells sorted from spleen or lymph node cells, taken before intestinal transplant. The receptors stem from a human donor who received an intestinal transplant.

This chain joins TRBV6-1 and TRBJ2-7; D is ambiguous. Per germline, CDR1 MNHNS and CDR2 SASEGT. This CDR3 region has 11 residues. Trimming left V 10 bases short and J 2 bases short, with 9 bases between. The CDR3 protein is CATTLAYEQYF. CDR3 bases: TGTGCCACCACGTTAGCCTACGAGCAGTACTTC.

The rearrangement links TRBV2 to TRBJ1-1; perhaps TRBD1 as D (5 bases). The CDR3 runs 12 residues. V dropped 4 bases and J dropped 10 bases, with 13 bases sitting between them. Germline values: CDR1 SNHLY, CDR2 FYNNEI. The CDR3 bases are TGTGCCAGCAGTGTGAGGTGGGGGGGAGCTTTCTTT. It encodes CASSVRWGGAFF.

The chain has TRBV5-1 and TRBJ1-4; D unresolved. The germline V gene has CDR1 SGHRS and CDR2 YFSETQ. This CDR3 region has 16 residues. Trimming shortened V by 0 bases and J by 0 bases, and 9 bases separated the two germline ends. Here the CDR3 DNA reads TGCGCCAGCAGCTTGGGAACCCTTGCAACTAATGAAAAACTGTTTTTT. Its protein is CASSLGTLATNEKLFF.

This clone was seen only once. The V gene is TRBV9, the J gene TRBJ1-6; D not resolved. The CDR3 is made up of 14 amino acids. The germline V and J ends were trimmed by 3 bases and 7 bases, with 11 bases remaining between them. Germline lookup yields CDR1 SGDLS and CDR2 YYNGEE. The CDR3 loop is CASSGDGYNSPLHF. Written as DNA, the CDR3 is TGTGCCAGCAGCGGTGACGGCTACAATTCACCCCTCCACTTT.

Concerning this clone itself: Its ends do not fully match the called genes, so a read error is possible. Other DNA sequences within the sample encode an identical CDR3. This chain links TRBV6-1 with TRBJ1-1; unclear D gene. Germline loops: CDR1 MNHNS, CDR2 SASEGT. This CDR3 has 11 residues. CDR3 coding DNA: TGTGCCAGCATCACTAACACTGAAGCTTTCTTC. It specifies CASITNTEAFF.

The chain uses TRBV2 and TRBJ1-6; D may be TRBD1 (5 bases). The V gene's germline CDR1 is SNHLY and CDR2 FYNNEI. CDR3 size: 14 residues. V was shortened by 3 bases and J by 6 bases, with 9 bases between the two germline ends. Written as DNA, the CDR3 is TGTGCCAGCAGTGACAGGGTTGCTAATTCACCCCTCCACTTT. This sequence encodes CASSDRVANSPLHF.

The CDR3 nucleotides are TGTGCCAGCAGTTTTCAGCCCCAGCATTTT. It codes for CASSFQPQHF. The chain recombines TRBV28 with TRBJ1-5; D remains unclear. CDR1 and CDR2 (germline): MDHEN, SYDVKM. Between the trimmed V and J ends, which lost 3 bases and 6 bases, there was a span of 0 bases. This CDR3 is 10 amino acids long.

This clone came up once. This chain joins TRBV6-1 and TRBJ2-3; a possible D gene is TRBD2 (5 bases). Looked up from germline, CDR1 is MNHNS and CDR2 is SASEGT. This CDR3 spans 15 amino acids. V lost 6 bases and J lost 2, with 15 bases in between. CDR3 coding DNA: TGTGCCAGCAGACCTATCGGACTGTCCACAGATACGCAGTATTTT. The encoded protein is CASRPIGLSTDTQYF.

CDR3 sequence: CASRDSNNSPLHF. The CDR3 DNA reads as TGTGCCAGCCGGGACTCGAACAATTCACCCCTCCACTTT. V is TRBV6-5 and J is TRBJ1-6; the D gene is possibly TRBD1 (5 bases). V was shortened by 8 bases and J by 7 bases, with 12 bases between the two germline ends. The CDR3 covers 13 residues. The germline V gene encodes CDR1 MNHEY and CDR2 SVGAGI.